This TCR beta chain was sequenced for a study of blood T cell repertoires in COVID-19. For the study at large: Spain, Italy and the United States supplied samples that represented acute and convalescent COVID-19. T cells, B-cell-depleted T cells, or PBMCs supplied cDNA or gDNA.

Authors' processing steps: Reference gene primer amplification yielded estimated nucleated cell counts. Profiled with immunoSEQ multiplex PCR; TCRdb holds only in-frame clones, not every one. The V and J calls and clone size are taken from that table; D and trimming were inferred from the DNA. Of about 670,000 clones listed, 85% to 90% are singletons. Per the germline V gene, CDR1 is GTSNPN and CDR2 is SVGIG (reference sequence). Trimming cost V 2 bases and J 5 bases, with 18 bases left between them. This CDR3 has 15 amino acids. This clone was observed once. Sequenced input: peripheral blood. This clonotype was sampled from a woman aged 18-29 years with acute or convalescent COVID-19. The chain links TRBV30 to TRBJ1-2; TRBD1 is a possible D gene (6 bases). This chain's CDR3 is CAWSPDDRIVYGYTF. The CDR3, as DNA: TGTGCCTGGAGTCCTGACGACAGGATTGTATATGGCTACACCTTC.